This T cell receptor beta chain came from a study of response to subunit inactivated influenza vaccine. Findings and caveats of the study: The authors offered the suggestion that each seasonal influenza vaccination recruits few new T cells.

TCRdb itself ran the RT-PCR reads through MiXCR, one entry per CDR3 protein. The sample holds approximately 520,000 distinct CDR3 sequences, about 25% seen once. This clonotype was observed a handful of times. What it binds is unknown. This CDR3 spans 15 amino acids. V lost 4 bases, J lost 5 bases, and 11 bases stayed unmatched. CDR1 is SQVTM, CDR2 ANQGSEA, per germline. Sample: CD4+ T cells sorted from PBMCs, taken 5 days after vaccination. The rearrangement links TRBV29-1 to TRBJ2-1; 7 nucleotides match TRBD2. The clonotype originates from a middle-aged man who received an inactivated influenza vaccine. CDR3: CSVALGLVANNEQFF. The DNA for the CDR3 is TGCAGCGTTGCTCTCGGACTAGTAGCGAACAATGAGCAGTTCTTC.